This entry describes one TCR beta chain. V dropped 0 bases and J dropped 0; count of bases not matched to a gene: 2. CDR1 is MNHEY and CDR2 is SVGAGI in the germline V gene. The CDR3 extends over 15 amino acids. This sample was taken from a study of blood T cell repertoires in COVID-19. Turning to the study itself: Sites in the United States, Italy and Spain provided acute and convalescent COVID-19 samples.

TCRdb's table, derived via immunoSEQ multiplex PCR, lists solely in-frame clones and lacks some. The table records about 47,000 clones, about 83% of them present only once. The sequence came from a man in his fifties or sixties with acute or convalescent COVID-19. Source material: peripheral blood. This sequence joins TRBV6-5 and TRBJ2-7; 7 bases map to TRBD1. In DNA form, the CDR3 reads TGTGCCAGCAGTTACTCGGGGGACAGCTCCTACGAGCAGTACTTC. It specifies CASSYSGDSSYEQYF.